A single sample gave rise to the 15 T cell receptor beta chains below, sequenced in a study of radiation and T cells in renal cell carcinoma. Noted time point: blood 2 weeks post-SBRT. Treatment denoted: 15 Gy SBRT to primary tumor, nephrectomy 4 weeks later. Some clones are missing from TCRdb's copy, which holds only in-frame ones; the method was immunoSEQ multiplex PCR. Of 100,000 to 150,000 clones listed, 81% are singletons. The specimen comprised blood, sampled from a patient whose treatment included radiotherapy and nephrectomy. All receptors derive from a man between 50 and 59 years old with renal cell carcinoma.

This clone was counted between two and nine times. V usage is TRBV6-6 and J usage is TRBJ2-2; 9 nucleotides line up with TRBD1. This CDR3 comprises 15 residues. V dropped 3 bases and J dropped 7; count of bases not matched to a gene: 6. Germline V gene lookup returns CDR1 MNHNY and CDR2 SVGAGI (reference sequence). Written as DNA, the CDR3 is TGTGCCAGCAGTTATGGGACAGGGTTGGTCGGGGAGCTGTTTTTT. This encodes CASSYGTGLVGELFF.

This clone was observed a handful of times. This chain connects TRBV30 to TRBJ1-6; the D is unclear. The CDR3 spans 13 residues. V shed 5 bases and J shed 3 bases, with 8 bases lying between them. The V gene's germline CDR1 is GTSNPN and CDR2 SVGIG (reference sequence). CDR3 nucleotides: TGTGCCTGGGGCGACAACTATAATTCACCCCTCCACTTT. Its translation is CAWGDNYNSPLHF. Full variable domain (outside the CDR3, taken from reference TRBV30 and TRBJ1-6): SQTIHQWPATLVQPVGSPLSLECTVEGTSNPNLYWYRQAAGRGLQLLFYSVGIGQISSEVPQNLSASRPQDRQFILSSKKLLLSDSGFYLCAWGDNYNSPLHFGNGTRLTVT.

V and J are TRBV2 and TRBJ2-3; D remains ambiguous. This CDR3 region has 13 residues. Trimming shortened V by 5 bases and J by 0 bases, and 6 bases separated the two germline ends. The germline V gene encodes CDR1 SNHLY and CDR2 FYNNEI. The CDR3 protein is CASSYSSTDTQYF. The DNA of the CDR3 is TGTGCCAGCAGTTACAGCAGCACAGATACGCAGTATTTT.

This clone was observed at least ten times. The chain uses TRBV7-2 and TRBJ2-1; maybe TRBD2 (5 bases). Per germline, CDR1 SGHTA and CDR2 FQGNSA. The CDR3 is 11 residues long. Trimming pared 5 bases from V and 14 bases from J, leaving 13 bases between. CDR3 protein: CASSETTSKFF. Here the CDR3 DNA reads TGTGCCAGCAGCGAAACCACTAGTAAGTTCTTC.

The CDR3 loop is CAWSPGWETQYF. The CDR3 DNA is TGTGCCTGGAGCCCTGGCTGGGAGACCCAGTACTTC. The chain links TRBV30 to TRBJ2-5; no clear D. Germline V gives CDR1 GTSNPN, CDR2 SVGIG (reference sequence). Between the trimmed V and J ends, which lost 3 bases and 5 bases, there was a span of 10 bases. The CDR3 length is 12 residues.

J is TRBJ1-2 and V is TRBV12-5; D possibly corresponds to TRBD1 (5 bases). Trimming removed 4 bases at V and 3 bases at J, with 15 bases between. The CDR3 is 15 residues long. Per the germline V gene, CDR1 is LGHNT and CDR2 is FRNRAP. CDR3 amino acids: CASGSWAGNHYGYTF. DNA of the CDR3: TGTGCTAGTGGTTCCTGGGCAGGGAACCACTATGGCTACACCTTC.

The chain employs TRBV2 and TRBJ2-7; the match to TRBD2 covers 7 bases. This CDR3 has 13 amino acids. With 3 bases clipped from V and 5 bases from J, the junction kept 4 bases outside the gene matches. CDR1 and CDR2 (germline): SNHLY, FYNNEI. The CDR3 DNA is TGTGCCAGCAGTGATTGGGCGGGGGACGAGCAGTACTTC. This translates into CASSDWAGDEQYF.

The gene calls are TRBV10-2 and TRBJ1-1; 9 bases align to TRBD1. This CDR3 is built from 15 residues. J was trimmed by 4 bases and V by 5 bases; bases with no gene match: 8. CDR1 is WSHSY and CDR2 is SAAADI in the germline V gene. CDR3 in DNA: TGCGCCAGCAGTCAATTCGCACAGGGGGCCACTGAAGCTTTCTTT. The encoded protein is CASSQFAQGATEAFF.

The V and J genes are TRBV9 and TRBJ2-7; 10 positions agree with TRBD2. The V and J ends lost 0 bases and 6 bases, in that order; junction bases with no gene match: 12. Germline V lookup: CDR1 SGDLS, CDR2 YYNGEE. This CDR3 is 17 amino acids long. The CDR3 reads CASSVAASGSPASEQYF. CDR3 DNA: TGTGCCAGCAGCGTAGCGGCTAGCGGGAGCCCGGCCTCCGAGCAGTACTTC.

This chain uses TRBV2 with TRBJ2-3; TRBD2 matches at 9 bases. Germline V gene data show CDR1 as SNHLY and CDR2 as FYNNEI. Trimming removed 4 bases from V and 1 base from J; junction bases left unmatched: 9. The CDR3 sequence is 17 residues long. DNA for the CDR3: TGTGCCAGCAGTGCCGCGGGGGGGGCTTTGGGCACAGATACGCAGTATTTT. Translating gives CASSAAGGALGTDTQYF.

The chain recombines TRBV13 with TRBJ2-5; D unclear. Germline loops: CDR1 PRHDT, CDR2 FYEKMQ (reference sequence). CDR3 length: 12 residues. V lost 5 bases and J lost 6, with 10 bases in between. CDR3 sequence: CASSAVEKTQYF. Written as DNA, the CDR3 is TGTGCCAGCAGCGCCGTCGAGAAGACCCAGTACTTC.

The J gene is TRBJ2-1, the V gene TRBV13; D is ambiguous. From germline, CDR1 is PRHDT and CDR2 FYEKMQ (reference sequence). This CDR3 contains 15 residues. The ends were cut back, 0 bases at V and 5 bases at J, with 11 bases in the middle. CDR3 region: CASSLGSRRNNEQFF. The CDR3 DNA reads TGTGCCAGCAGCTTAGGGTCTAGACGTAACAATGAGCAGTTCTTC.

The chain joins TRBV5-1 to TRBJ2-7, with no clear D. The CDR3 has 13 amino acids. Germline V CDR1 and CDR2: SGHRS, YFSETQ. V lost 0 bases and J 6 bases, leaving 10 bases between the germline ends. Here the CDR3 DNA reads TGCGCCAGCAGCTTGGTTTTATTGTCCGAGCAGTACTTC. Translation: CASSLVLLSEQYF.

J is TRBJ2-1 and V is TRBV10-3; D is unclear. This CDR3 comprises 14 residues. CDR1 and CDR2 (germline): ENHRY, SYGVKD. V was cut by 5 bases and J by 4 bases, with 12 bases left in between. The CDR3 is CAISSSDIYNEQFF. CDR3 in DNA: TGTGCCATCAGTTCTTCCGACATTTACAATGAGCAGTTCTTC.

The DNA for the CDR3 is TGTGCCAGCAGCTTAAGGTCTAGCGGGGGATCCGAGCAGTACTTC. The encoded protein is CASSLRSSGGSEQYF. The chain is built from TRBV7-9 and TRBJ2-7, with 10 bases aligning to TRBD2. Germline assignment: CDR1 SEHNR and CDR2 FQNEAQ (reference sequence). Losses at the gene ends were 2 bases for V and 6 bases for J; bases not matched to a gene: 7. This CDR3 region has 15 residues.